The 7 T cell receptor beta chains given below trace back to one sample, sequenced in a study of human T cells and chemical hapten exposure. TCRdb analysed the RACE reads with MiXCR anew, one entry per CDR3 protein. This table holds approximately 50,000 distinct CDR3 sequences, roughly a tenth found once. The time point was: pre-sensitization, week 0. Treatment given: therapeutic diphenylcyclopropenone sensitization with weekly scalp DPC. Unfractionated whole blood yielded the extracted total RNA. Sample: whole blood, taken in connection with sensitization to the hapten diphenylcyclopropenone (DPC). These receptors were taken from a woman aged 25 to 39 with alopecia areata. Some clones in this sample may be carry-over from other donors' samples.

This clonotype was seen repeatedly, ten times or more. The J gene is TRBJ2-5, the V gene TRBV28, with TRBD1 as a possible D gene (6 bases). V was pared by 2 bases and J by 4 bases, with 11 bases between. CDR1 and CDR2 (germline): MDHEN, SYDVKM. The CDR3 length is 14 residues. DNA of the CDR3: TGTGCCAGCAGTTTAGGGGGCCCCGCAGAGACCCAGTACTTC. Translating it yields CASSLGGPAETQYF.

This clonotype has a count of ten or more. The rearrangement uses TRBV12-3 or TRBV12-4 and TRBJ2-5; TRBD2 might be the D (6 bases). The CDR3 contains 15 residues. Trimming pared 5 bases from V and 1 base from J, leaving 14 bases between. CDR3 loop: CASSQIRGTQETQYF. The CDR3 nucleotides are TGTGCCAGCAGTCAAATCCGGGGGACCCAAGAGACCCAGTACTTC.

This clonotype occurred many times. The chain joins TRBV6-1 to TRBJ2-1, with 8 bases identical to TRBD2. Germline CDR1 and CDR2: MNHNS and SASEGT. There are 16 residues in the CDR3. The V and J ends lost 4 bases and 3 bases, in that order; junction bases with no gene match: 8. Here the CDR3 reads CASSAMTAGDYNEQFF. CDR3 coding DNA: TGTGCCAGCAGTGCGATGACAGCGGGGGACTACAATGAGCAGTTCTTC.

J is TRBJ1-6 and V is TRBV7-9; 8 bases are a match to TRBD1. Germline V CDR1 and CDR2: SEHNR, FQNEAQ (reference sequence). The CDR3 runs to 14 residues. V dropped 5 bases and J dropped 7; count of bases not matched to a gene: 4. The CDR3 DNA reads TGTGCCAGCAGCGTCCGGGACAGGAATTCACCCCTCCACTTT. Translating gives CASSVRDRNSPLHF. The entire variable domain, with the rest obtained from reference TRBV7-9 and TRBJ1-6, is as follows: DTGVSQNPRHKITKRGQNVTFRCDPISEHNRLYWYRQTLGQGPEFLTYFQNEAQLEKSRLLSDRFSAERPKGSFSTLEIQRTEQGDSAMYLCASSVRDRNSPLHFGNGTRLTVT.

This clonotype was detected ten times or more. This rearrangement joins TRBV21-1 to TRBJ1-2; the listed D gene, TRBD1, was not tested against the DNA. TRBV21-1 is given as a pseudogene. This CDR3 is built from 13 residues. Here the CDR3 reads CASSPGGGYGYTF. The CDR3 DNA reads TGTGCCAGCAGTCCTGGTGGGGGTTATGGCTACACCTTC.

The V call is TRBV20-1, the J call TRBJ1-4; D possibly corresponds to TRBD1 (5 bases). Trimming removed 1 base at V and 0 bases at J, with 12 bases between. Germline V lookup: CDR1 DFQATT, CDR2 SNEGSKA (reference sequence). CDR3 length: 16 residues. The CDR3 nucleotides read TGCAGTGCTAGAGGGGGCTTCGGGCCAACTAATGAAAAACTGTTTTTT. It codes for CSARGGFGPTNEKLFF.

V is TRBV10-3 and J is TRBJ2-1, with TRBD2 identical over 9 bases. Trimming removed 11 bases from V and 5 bases from J; junction bases left unmatched: 13. The length of the CDR3 is 15 residues. CDR1 ENHRY and CDR2 SYGVKD come from the germline V gene. The DNA for the CDR3 is TGTGCCTCGGCAGGGGCGGGGGGGCGAGACAATGAGCAGTTCTTC. Translating it yields CASAGAGGRDNEQFF.